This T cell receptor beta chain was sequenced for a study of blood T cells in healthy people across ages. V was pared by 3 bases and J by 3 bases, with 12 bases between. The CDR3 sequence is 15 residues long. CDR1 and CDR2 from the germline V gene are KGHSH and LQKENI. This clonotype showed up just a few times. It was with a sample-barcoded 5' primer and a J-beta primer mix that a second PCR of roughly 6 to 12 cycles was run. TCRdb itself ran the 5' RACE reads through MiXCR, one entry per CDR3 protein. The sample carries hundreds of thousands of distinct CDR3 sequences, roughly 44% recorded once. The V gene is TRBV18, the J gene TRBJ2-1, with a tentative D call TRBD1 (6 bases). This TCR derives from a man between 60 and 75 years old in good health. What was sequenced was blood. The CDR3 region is CASSPDRTRYNEQFF. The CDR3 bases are TGTGCCAGCTCACCCGACAGGACCCGCTACAATGAGCAGTTCTTC.